Each of the 25 T cell receptor beta chains below was sequenced from the same sample in a study of blood T cells in healthy people across ages. A J-beta primer mix and a sample-barcoded 5' primer were used in a second PCR of about 6 to 12 cycles. From the 5' RACE reads, TCRdb called clonotypes with MiXCR, one entry per CDR3 protein. The table lists 450,000 to 700,000 distinct CDR3 sequences, approximately 27% of them singletons. Input material: blood. The receptors stem from a woman in her seventies in good health.

This sequence joins TRBV12-3 or TRBV12-4 and TRBJ1-1; D perhaps matches TRBD1 (5 bases). This CDR3 is 11 amino acids long. Trimming pared 6 bases from V and 5 bases from J, leaving 7 bases between. CDR3 in DNA: TGTGCCAGCAGGGAGGGGACTGAAGCTTTCTTT. It specifies CASREGTEAFF.

This clonotype showed up just a few times. The chain employs TRBV5-1 and TRBJ2-5, with TRBD1 as a possible D gene (6 bases). The J call could be wrong; TRBJ2-7 is a better fit for the DNA end. The CDR3 runs to 15 residues. In germline, CDR1 is SGHRS, CDR2 YFSETQ. CDR3 DNA: TGCGCCAGCAGCTTGGAGGCAGGGGCTCCCTACGAGCAGTACTTC. It codes for CASSLEAGAPYEQYF.

This chain links TRBV6-1 with TRBJ1-1; D perhaps matches TRBD1 (6 bases). The CDR3 has 13 amino acids. Trimming removed 5 bases at V and 3 bases at J, with 10 bases between. CDR1 is MNHNS, CDR2 SASEGT, per germline. This CDR3 reads CASSTYRDTEAFF. CDR3 DNA sequence: TGTGCCAGCAGTACGTACAGGGACACTGAAGCTTTCTTT.

Only a few counts were recorded for this clonotype. In nucleotides, the CDR3 is TGTGCCATCAGCGAGATTCTAGATACGCAGTATTTT. As protein: CAISEILDTQYF. The chain uses TRBV10-3 and TRBJ2-3; D gene unclear. The V end lost 6 bases, the J end lost 5 bases, and 9 bases lay between the germline ends. This CDR3 is 12 amino acids long. Germline V gene sequence: CDR1 ENHRY, CDR2 SYGVKD.

The rearrangement uses TRBV13 and TRBJ1-1, with TRBD1 identical over 12 bases. V shed 4 bases, J shed 4 bases, and the junction held 10 bases outside the gene matches. The CDR3 consists of 17 residues. From germline, CDR1 is PRHDT and CDR2 FYEKMQ (reference sequence). The CDR3 bases are TGTGCCAGCAGCTCATCGAGGGACAGGGGGCTAGTCACTGAAGCTTTCTTT. Translating gives CASSSSRDRGLVTEAFF.

This clonotype was seen only a few times. This rearrangement joins TRBV24-1 to TRBJ2-6, with D uncertain. The CDR3 runs to 15 residues. Trimming removed 3 bases at V and 0 bases at J, with 5 bases between. From germline, CDR1 is KGHDR and CDR2 SFDVKD. CDR3 nucleotide sequence: TGTGCCACCAGTGATGGAAGCTCTGGGGCCAACGTCCTGACTTTC. Protein: CATSDGSSGANVLTF.

As for this clonotype: Sequence at one end of the junction differs from germline and may be a read error. The V call is TRBV24-1, the J call TRBJ2-6; D ambiguous. Looked up from germline, CDR1 is KGHDR and CDR2 is SFDVKD. The CDR3 contains 15 residues. CDR3 in amino acids: CATNDLGSGANVLTF. CDR3 coding DNA: TGTGCCACCAATGATTTGGGTAGTGGGGCCAACGTCCTGACTTTC.

This chain connects TRBV6-5 to TRBJ2-2; D is unclear. The CDR3 consists of 14 residues. The ends were cut back, 8 bases at V and 3 bases at J, with 13 bases in the middle. The germline gives CDR1 MNHEY, CDR2 SVGAGI. CDR3 in amino acids: CASRWSYDTGELFF. The CDR3, as DNA: TGTGCCAGCCGCTGGAGTTACGACACCGGGGAGCTGTTTTTT.

This clonotype was seen ten or more times. The chain recombines TRBV5-1 with TRBJ2-5; D gene ambiguous. The CDR3 covers 12 residues. With 6 bases removed from V and 2 bases from J, the gap between germline ends came to 8 bases. Per germline, CDR1 SGHRS and CDR2 YFSETQ. The CDR3 spells CASTEDQETQYF. For the CDR3, the DNA is TGCGCCAGCACAGAAGATCAAGAGACCCAGTACTTC. Combining the CDR3 with reference TRBV5-1 and TRBJ2-5 gives the whole variable domain KAGVTQTPRYLIKTRGQQVTLSCSPISGHRSVSWYQQTPGQGLQFLFEYFSETQRNKGNFPGRFSGRQFSNSRSEMNVSTLELGDSALYLCASTEDQETQYFGPGTRLLVL.

With respect to this clonotype: A read error is likely, as this CDR3 ends without the conserved phenylalanine or tryptophan. The J gene is TRBJ1-2, the V gene TRBV5-1; 7 bases are a match to TRBD1. Trimming removed 2 bases from V and 6 bases from J; junction bases left unmatched: 4. The V gene's germline CDR1 is SGHRS and CDR2 YFSETQ. This CDR3 comprises 13 residues. DNA for the CDR3: TGCGCCAGCAGCTTAACAGGGGAGAATGGCTACACCCTC. It specifies CASSLTGENGYTL.

This clonotype appeared a few times. V and J are TRBV28 and TRBJ1-5, with TRBD1 as a possible D gene (6 bases). The CDR3 is 18 residues long. V was trimmed by 5 bases and J by 6 bases, leaving 26 bases between them. In germline, CDR1 is MDHEN, CDR2 SYDVKM. DNA of the CDR3: TGTGCCAGCAGTGGACCCCCAGGGGCGCCAGGGCTTCGTCAGCCCCAGCATTTT. It is translated as CASSGPPGAPGLRQPQHF.

This chain links TRBV11-3 with TRBJ2-1; the D gene is possibly TRBD1 (6 bases). Germline V lookup: CDR1 SGHNT, CDR2 YENEEA. The CDR3 totals 14 residues. V shed 4 bases and J shed 6 bases, with 13 bases lying between them. The CDR3: CASSSHRDGNEQFF. The CDR3 region has the DNA TGTGCCAGCAGCTCCCACAGGGATGGCAATGAGCAGTTCTTC.

Comments on this clonotype: Given the absence of the conserved phenylalanine or tryptophan at the CDR3 end, a read error is likely. It is unclear where the CDR3 begins or ends on the DNA, so no DNA is shown, and the CDR3 is as TCRdb lists it. J is TRBJ2-5 and V is TRBV21-1; the DNA was not compared with TRBD1, the D call given in the table. TRBV21-1 is given as a pseudogene. Counting both end residues, the CDR3 totals 16 amino acids. The CDR3 loop reads CASLFVAGHRHNEQFL.

The V gene is TRBV6-2 or TRBV6-3, the J gene TRBJ2-5; 9 positions match TRBD1. Unmatched junction bases numbered 9, after V lost 4 bases and J lost 3 bases. Germline CDR1 is MNHEY and CDR2 is SVGEGT. This CDR3 region has 16 residues. DNA for the CDR3: TGTGCCAGCAGTTCGAATACCGGGACAGGGAAAGAGACCCAGTACTTC. Its protein product is CASSSNTGTGKETQYF.

The chain uses TRBV7-2 and TRBJ2-5, with D perhaps TRBD1 (5 bases). CDR3 length equals 15 residues. CDR1 and CDR2 from the germline V gene are SGHTA and FQGNSA. V lost 1 base and J lost 0, with 9 bases in between. This CDR3 reads CASSLEGLYQETQYF. Here the CDR3 DNA reads TGTGCCAGCAGCTTAGAGGGGTTGTACCAAGAGACCCAGTACTTC.

V usage is TRBV20-1 and J usage is TRBJ2-1, with 10 positions matching TRBD2. V was pared by 0 bases and J by 2 bases, with 4 bases of the junction left unmatched. This CDR3 region has 16 residues. From germline, CDR1 is DFQATT and CDR2 SNEGSKA (reference sequence). The CDR3, as DNA: TGCAGTGCTAGAGATCTAACTAGCGGGGCCTACAATGAGCAGTTCTTC. It encodes CSARDLTSGAYNEQFF.

There are a few counts of this clonotype. This rearrangement joins TRBV12-3 or TRBV12-4 to TRBJ1-2; 8 nucleotides align to TRBD1. Trimming cost V 6 bases and J 8 bases; bases outside gene matches: 8. The CDR3 extends over 13 amino acids. The CDR3 sequence is CASRLGQEYGYTF. The CDR3 nucleotides read TGTGCCAGCAGGCTGGGACAGGAGTACGGCTACACCTTC.

The chain is built from TRBV20-1 and TRBJ2-5, with a weak D call TRBD2 (6 bases). V shed 5 bases and J shed 5 bases, with 18 bases lying between them. There are 14 residues in the CDR3. Germline CDR1 reads DFQATT; CDR2 reads SNEGSKA (reference sequence). The CDR3 DNA is TGCAGTGCTGGTCTAGCGTCGAACAGGGAGACCCAGTACTTC. This encodes CSAGLASNRETQYF.

The J gene is TRBJ1-1, the V gene TRBV20-1, with unresolved D. Trimming took off 2 bases at V and 5 bases at J, with 12 bases between the two ends. CDR3 size: 13 residues. Germline CDR1 reads DFQATT; CDR2 reads SNEGSKA (reference sequence). The CDR3 protein is CSARKGFPTEAFF. CDR3 nucleotide sequence: TGCAGTGCTAGAAAGGGTTTTCCGACTGAAGCTTTCTTT.

This clonotype was counted ten times or more. The V and J genes are TRBV4-2 and TRBJ1-2; possible D gene TRBD1, 6 bases. The germline CDR1 and CDR2 sequences are LGHNA and YNFKEQ. Trimming shortened V by 5 bases and J by 7 bases, and 17 bases separated the two germline ends. The CDR3 length is 14 residues. CDR3 sequence reads: CASSASTGTIGYTF. The CDR3 region has the DNA TGTGCCAGCAGCGCCTCGACCGGGACAATTGGCTACACCTTC.

This clonotype was picked up many times. V is TRBV20-1 and J is TRBJ2-1, with D uncertain. V lost 0 bases, J lost 6 bases, and 18 bases lay in between. The CDR3 totals 16 residues. CDR1 is DFQATT, CDR2 SNEGSKA, per germline (reference sequence). CDR3 coding DNA: TGCAGTGCTAGAGATCGTTTCAGCGCGTTTTTCAATGAGCAGTTCTTC. Amino acids: CSARDRFSAFFNEQFF.

In DNA, the CDR3 is TGTGCCAGCAGTTTACGTCCAATTGGGGACTATGGCTACACCTTC. This sequence encodes CASSLRPIGDYGYTF. V usage is TRBV27 and J usage is TRBJ1-2; D unclear. V was clipped by 2 bases and J by 3 bases, with 13 bases between them. In germline, CDR1 is MNHEY, CDR2 SMNVEV (reference sequence). The length of the CDR3 is 15 residues.

This clonotype has a handful of counts. The chain links TRBV29-1 to TRBJ1-2, with TRBD1 matching 7 bases. CDR3 size: 13 residues. The V gene end was trimmed by 5 bases and the J gene end by 7 bases; junction bases not matched to a gene: 10. Per the germline V gene, CDR1 is SQVTM and CDR2 is ANQGSEA. The CDR3 spells CSVQRGQKGGYTF. CDR3 sequence (DNA): TGCAGCGTTCAGCGGGGACAGAAGGGTGGCTACACCTTC. The full variable domain, in which reference TRBV29-1 and TRBJ1-2 provide the parts outside the CDR3, is SAVISQKPSRDICQRGTSLTIQCQVDSQVTMMFWYRQQPGQSLTLIATANQGSEATYESGFVIDKFPISRPNLTFSTLTVSNMSPEDSSIYLCSVQRGQKGGYTFGSGTRLTVV.

This clonotype was counted between two and nine times. The chain joins TRBV20-1 to TRBJ2-2; a weak D match, TRBD2 (5 bases). This CDR3 region has 13 residues. Trimming left V 6 bases short and J 4 bases short, with 12 bases between. CDR1 DFQATT and CDR2 SNEGSKA come from the germline V gene (reference sequence). CDR3 protein: CSAADYSTGELFF. CDR3 bases: TGCAGTGCCGCCGACTATTCCACCGGGGAGCTGTTTTTT.

The chain is built from TRBV7-2 and TRBJ2-1, with 11 bases fitting TRBD1. The J call may be faulty, since TRBJ2-7 better matches the DNA end. Germline V lookup: CDR1 SGHTA, CDR2 FQGNSA. The CDR3 covers 14 residues. The CDR3 spells CASSWTGGPYEQYF. Written as DNA, the CDR3 is TGTGCCAGCAGCTGGACAGGGGGCCCCTACGAGCAGTACTTC.